The clone carrying this T cell receptor (beta chain) was picked up one time. As yet, its antigen is unknown. This sample was taken from a study of OX40 agonist ivuxolimab in advanced cancers. Study-wide context: The drug used for patients, ivuxolimab, was an agonistic anti-OX40 (CD134) antibody. Overall study results and limits: Undetermined was the antigen specificity of the expanded peripheral T cells.

Some clones are missing from TCRdb's copy, which holds only in-frame ones; the method was immunoSEQ multiplex PCR. The table has 30,000 or so clones, around 83% seen once; the top ten hold approximately 20%. The clonotype originates from an adult with an advanced solid tumor such as melanoma, head and neck, liver or kidney cancer. The sequencing here drew on CD4+ or CD8+ T cells sorted from blood, taken in a trial of the OX40 agonist ivuxolimab.

Here the CDR3 DNA reads TGCAGCGTTCAACGGGACAGGTCAGCCTACGAGCAGTACTTC. Protein: CSVQRDRSAYEQYF. The chain combines TRBV29-1 with TRBJ2-7; 8 bases fit TRBD1. CDR1 is SQVTM, CDR2 ANQGSEA, per germline. J was trimmed by 2 bases and V by 5 bases; bases with no gene match: 8. The CDR3 runs 14 residues.